This T cell receptor (beta chain) was found in a study of liver allograft versus peripheral blood T cells. The overall study: Transplanted-liver T cell receptor repertoires were compared with recipients' peripheral blood repertoires. The study, taken as a whole, reports: Intragraft liver T cell receptor repertoires reportedly differed from peripheral blood repertoires.

CDR3 length: 13 residues. The germline V gene has CDR1 SQVTM and CDR2 ANQGSEA. Points on this clonotype: Its target is unknown. A far bigger clonotype differs at one base, so this is likely a read error.

One entry per CDR3 protein results from TCRdb running MiXCR on the reads. This table holds approximately 3,500 distinct CDR3 sequences, roughly 15% found once. The clonotype originates from a human patient who had a liver transplant. The graft donor may have contributed some T cells. The chain combines TRBV29-1 with TRBJ2-7; D gene unclear. The last part of the DNA fits TRBJ2-1 better; the J call may be wrong. CDR3 loop: CSVFMVDSYEQFF. CDR3 nucleotide sequence: TGCAGCGTTTTCATGGTGGATAGCTATGAGCAGTTCTTC.